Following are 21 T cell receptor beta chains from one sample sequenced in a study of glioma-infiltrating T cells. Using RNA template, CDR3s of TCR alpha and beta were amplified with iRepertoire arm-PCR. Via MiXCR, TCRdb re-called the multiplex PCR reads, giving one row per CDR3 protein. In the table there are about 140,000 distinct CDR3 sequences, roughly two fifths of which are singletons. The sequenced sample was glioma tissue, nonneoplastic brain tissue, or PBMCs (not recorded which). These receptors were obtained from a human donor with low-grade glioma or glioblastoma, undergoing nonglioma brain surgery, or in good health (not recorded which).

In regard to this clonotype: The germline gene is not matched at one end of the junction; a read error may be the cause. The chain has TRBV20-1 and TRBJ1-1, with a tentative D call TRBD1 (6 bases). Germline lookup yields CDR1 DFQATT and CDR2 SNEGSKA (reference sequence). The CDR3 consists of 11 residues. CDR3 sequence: CTARVDSEAFF. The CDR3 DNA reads TGCACTGCTAGAGTGGACAGTGAAGCTTTCTTT.

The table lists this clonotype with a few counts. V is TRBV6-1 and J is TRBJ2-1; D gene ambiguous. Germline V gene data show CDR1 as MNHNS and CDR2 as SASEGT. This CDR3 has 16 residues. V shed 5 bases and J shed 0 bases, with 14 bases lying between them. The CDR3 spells CASSRVYQSSYNEQFF. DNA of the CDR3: TGTGCCAGCAGTAGGGTCTATCAGAGCTCCTACAATGAGCAGTTCTTC.

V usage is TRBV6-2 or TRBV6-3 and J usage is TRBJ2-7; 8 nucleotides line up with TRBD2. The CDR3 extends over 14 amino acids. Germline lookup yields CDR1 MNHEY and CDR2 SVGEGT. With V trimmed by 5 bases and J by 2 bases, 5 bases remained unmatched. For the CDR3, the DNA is TGTGCCAGCAGTGGGGGTAGCGGGGCCTACGAGCAGTACTTC. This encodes CASSGGSGAYEQYF.

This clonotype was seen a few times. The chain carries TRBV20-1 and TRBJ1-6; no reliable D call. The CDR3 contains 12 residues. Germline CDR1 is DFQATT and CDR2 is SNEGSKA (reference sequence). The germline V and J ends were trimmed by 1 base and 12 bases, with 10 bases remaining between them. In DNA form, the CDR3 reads TGCAGTGCTAGAGTCGGCAGTGGACCCCTCCACTTT. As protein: CSARVGSGPLHF.

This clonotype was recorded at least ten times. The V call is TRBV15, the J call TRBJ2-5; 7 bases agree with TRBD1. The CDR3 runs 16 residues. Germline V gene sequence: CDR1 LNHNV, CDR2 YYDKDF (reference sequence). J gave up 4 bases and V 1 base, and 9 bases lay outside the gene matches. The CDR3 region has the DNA TGTGCCACCAGCAGAGTTCAGTCGGCAGGGGGAGAGACCCAGTACTTC. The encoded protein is CATSRVQSAGGETQYF.

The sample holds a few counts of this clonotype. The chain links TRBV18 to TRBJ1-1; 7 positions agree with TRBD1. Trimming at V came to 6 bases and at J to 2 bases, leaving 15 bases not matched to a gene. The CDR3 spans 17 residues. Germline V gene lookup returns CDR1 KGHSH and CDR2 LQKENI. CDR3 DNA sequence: TGTGCCAGCTCTCCGCTTAGAGAACAGGGGACAAACACTGAAGCTTTCTTT. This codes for CASSPLREQGTNTEAFF.

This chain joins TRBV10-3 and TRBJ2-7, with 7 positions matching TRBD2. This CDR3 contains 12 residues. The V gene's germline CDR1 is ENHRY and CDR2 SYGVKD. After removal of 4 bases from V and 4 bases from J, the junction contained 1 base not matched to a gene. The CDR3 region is CAISGSGYEQYF. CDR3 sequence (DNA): TGTGCCATCAGTGGTAGCGGGTACGAGCAGTACTTC.

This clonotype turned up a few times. CDR3 in amino acids: CASTPGMATGRNEQFF. CDR3 bases: TGTGCCAGCACCCCTGGGATGGCAACAGGGAGAAATGAGCAGTTCTTC. V is TRBV6-1 and J is TRBJ2-1; tentative D call: TRBD1 (6 bases). V lost 7 bases, J lost 7 bases, and 23 bases lay in between. The CDR3 runs 16 residues. Germline V gene data show CDR1 as MNHNS and CDR2 as SASEGT.

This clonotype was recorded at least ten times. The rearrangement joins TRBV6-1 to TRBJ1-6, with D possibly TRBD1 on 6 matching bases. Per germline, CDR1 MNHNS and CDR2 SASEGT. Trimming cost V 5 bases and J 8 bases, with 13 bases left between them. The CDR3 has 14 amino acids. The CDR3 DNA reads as TGTGCCAGCAGTTCTCGGGACATCTATTCACCCCTCCACTTT. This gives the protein CASSSRDIYSPLHF.

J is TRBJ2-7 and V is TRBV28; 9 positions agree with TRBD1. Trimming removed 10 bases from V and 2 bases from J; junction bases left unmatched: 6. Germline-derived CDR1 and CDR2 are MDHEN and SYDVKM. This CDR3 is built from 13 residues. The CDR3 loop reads CAIPGQGPYEQYF. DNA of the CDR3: TGTGCCATCCCGGGACAGGGACCCTACGAGCAGTACTTC. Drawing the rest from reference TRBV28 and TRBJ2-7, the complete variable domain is DVKVTQSSRYLVKRTGEKVFLECVQDMDHENMFWYRQDPGLGLRLIYFSYDVKMKEKGDIPEGYSVSREKKERFSLILESASTNQTSMYLCAIPGQGPYEQYFGPGTRLTVT.

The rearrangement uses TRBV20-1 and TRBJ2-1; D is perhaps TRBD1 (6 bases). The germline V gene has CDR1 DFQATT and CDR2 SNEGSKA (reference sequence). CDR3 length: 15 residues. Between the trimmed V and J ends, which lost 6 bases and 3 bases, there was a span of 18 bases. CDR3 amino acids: CSAGDRRTGYNEQFF. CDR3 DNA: TGCAGTGCGGGTGACAGGCGGACGGGCTACAATGAGCAGTTCTTC.

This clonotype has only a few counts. The DNA of the CDR3 is TGCAGTGCGATCGTGCTGGAGCCCGATACGCAGTATTTT. It specifies CSAIVLEPDTQYF. The chain recombines TRBV20-1 with TRBJ2-3, with D unresolved. Germline CDR1 reads DFQATT; CDR2 reads SNEGSKA (reference sequence). This CDR3 is built from 13 residues. The V end lost 6 bases, the J end lost 6 bases, and 16 bases lay between the germline ends.

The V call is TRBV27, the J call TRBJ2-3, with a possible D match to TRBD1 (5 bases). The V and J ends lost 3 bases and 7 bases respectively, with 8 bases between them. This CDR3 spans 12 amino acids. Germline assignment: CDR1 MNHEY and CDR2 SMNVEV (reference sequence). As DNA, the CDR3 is TGTGCCAGCAGTTTTCAGGGAAATACGCAGTATTTT. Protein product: CASSFQGNTQYF.

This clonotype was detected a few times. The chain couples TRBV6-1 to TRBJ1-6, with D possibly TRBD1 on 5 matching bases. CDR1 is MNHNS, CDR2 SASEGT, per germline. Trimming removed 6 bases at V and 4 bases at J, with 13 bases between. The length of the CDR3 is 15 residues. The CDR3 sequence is CASRQGLLYNSPLHF. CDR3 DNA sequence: TGTGCCAGCAGGCAGGGACTGCTTTATAATTCACCCCTCCACTTT.

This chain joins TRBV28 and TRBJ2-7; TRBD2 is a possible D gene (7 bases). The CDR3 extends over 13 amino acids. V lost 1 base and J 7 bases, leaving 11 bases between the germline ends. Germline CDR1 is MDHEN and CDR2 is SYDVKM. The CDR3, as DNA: TGTGCCAGCAGTTTATTCGGGGGGCAGGAGCAGTACTTC. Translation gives CASSLFGGQEQYF.

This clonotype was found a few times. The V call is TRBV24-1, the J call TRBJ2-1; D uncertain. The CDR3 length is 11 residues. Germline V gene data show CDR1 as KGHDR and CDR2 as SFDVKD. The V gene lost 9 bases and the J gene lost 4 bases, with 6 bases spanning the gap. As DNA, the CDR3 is TGTGCCACCGAACAGTACAATGAGCAGTTCTTC. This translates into CATEQYNEQFF.

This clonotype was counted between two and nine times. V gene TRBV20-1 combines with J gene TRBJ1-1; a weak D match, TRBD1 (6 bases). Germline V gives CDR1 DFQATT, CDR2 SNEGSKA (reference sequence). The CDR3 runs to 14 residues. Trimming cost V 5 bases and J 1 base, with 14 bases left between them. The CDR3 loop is CSASDRLSNTEAFF. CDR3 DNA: TGCAGTGCTTCGGACAGACTGTCGAACACTGAAGCTTTCTTT.

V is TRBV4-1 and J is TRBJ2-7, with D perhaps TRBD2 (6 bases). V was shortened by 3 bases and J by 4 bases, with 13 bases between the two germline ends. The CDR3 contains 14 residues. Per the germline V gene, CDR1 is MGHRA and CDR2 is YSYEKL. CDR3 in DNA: TGCGCCAGCAGCCAGGGGGACTTAAGGTACGAGCAGTACTTC. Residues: CASSQGDLRYEQYF.

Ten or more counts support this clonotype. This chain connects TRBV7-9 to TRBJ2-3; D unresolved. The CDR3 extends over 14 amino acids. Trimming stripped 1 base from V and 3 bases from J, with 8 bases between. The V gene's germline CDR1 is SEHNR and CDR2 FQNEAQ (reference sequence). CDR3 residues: CASSLVAKTDTQYF. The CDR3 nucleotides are TGTGCCAGCAGCTTAGTCGCCAAGACAGATACGCAGTATTTT.

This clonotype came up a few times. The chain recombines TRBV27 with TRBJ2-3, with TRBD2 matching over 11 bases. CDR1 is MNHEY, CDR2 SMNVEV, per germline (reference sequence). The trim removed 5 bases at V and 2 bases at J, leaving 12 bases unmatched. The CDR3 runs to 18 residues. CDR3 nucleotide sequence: TGTGCCAGCAGTCTCCTCCCCGGGACTAGCGGATTCACAGATACGCAGTATTTT. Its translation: CASSLLPGTSGFTDTQYF.

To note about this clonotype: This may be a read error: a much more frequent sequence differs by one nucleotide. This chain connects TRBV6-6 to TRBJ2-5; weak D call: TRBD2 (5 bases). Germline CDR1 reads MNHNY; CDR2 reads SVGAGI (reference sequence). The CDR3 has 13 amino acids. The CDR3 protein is CASSWRVGENQYF. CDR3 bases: TGTGCCAGCAGTTGGCGGGTCGGAGAGAACCAGTACTTC.